The clone carrying this TCR beta chain came up many times. The data are from a study of blood T cells in healthy people across ages. Then a second PCR, running roughly 7 to 11 cycles, was carried out with a sample-barcoded 5' primer and a J-beta primer mix. One entry per CDR3 protein, called by TCRdb with MiXCR from the 5' RACE reads. The data hold around 870,000 distinct CDR3 sequences, with around 28% observed a single time. CDR1 SGHNT and CDR2 YYREEE come from the germline V gene (reference sequence). The CDR3 is 16 residues long. The trim removed 1 base at V and 1 base at J, leaving 5 bases unmatched.

The receptor's source is an elderly woman in good health. Sample: blood. The V and J genes are TRBV5-4 and TRBJ2-1; 7 positions match TRBD1. The CDR3 reads CASSLRTGASYNEQFF. CDR3 sequence (DNA): TGTGCCAGCAGCTTGCGGACAGGTGCATCCTACAATGAGCAGTTCTTC.